A selection of T cell receptor beta chains follows, all from one sample in a study of blood T cell repertoires in COVID-19. The table came from immunoSEQ multiplex PCR; TCRdb's copy has only in-frame clones and leaves some out. The sample has about 250,000 clones, around 86% seen once. Sequencing was carried out using peripheral blood. The source of these receptors is a woman in her 40s who had recovered from COVID-19. Each CDR3 is given without its conserved first and last residue.

j_gene | v_gene | CDR3aa
TRBJ1-4 | TRBV30 | AWSRGQGAVNEKLF
TRBJ1-2 | TRBV27 | ASSYREGYT
TRBJ2-2 | TRBV5-1 | ASSFPGLETPGGGTGELF
TRBJ1-1 | TRBV6-5 | ASSHPGTEAF
TRBJ1-2 | TRBV2 | ASSEGQVLPYGYT
TRBJ1-3 | TRBV11-3 | ASSLDLGTPGSGNTIY
TRBJ2-5 | TRBV5-6 | ASSLGQGYQETQY
TRBJ1-5 | TRBV6-5 | ASSYRQGGGQPQH
TRBJ2-1 | TRBV21-1 | ASRGEGGLAGGSVNEQF
TRBJ2-7 | TRBV3-1/TRBV3-2 | ASSQAGTSAHEQY
TRBJ1-2 | TRBV5-1 | ASSFQTGKLNYGYT
TRBJ2-7 | TRBV27 | ASSSGLAGGRFSEQY
TRBJ1-2 | TRBV10-3 | AIREDSGYGTTGGYT